This T cell receptor beta chain was sequenced for a study of cytomegalovirus exposure and HLA in healthy donors. Study-wide results and limits: Researchers catalogued some 160 TCR beta chains as cytomegalovirus-associated. The dataset shows that most TCR sequences were rare, while some public TCRs occurred in many donors.

Profiled with immunoSEQ multiplex PCR; TCRdb holds only in-frame clones, not every one. This table has over 110,000 clones, approximately 86% appearing once. The CDR3 sequence is 14 residues long. Notes on this clone: Its antigen is still unknown.

V and J are TRBV21-1 and TRBJ1-5; the D call TRBD1 from the table was never checked on the DNA. TRBV21-1 is a documented pseudogene. Sequencing used PBMCs. This TCR came from a young man in good health and CMV-seropositive. CDR3 protein: CASSSDIACQPQHF. The DNA of the CDR3 is TGTGCCAGCAGCAGTGACATCGCGTGTCAGCCCCAGCATTTT.